This TCR beta chain was profiled in a study of blood T cell repertoires in COVID-19. Study-level information: COVID-19 samples, acute and convalescent, were from the United States, Italy and Spain.

Under the authors' procedure: By means of reference gene primer amplification, nucleated cell counts were estimated. Sequencing used immunoSEQ multiplex PCR; TCRdb keeps in-frame clones, though not all of them. That table is the source of V, J and clone size, and D and trimming were worked out from the DNA. The sample includes about 69,000 clones, 75% to 80% of them seen just once. The CDR3 contains 15 residues. Germline V CDR1 and CDR2: MGHRA, YSYEKL. With 4 bases removed from V and 0 bases from J, the gap between germline ends came to 12 bases. This chain links TRBV4-1 with TRBJ1-1, with D maybe TRBD1 (6 bases). The sequenced material came from peripheral blood. This TCR was recovered from a human donor in a cohort sampled during active COVID-19. The CDR3 loop reads CASSPRGALNTEAFF. Here the CDR3 DNA reads TGCGCCAGCAGCCCCCGGGGGGCCTTGAACACTGAAGCTTTCTTT.